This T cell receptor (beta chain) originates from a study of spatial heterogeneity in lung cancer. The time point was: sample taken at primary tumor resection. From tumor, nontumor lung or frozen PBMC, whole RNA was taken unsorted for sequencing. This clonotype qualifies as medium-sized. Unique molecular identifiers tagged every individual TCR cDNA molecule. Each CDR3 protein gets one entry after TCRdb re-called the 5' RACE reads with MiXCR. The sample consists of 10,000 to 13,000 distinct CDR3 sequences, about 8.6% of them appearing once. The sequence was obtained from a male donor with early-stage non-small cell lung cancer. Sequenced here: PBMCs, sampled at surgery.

CDR3 in amino acids: CASSPAGNYGYTF. In DNA form, the CDR3 reads TGTGCCAGCTCACCTGCAGGGAACTATGGCTACACCTTC. This chain joins TRBV18 and TRBJ1-2; maybe TRBD1 (5 bases). The CDR3 is 13 residues long. Germline values: CDR1 KGHSH, CDR2 LQKENI. The ends were cut back, 3 bases at V and 2 bases at J, with 7 bases in the middle.